One sample yielded the 8 T cell receptor beta chains listed below, sequenced in a study of OX40 agonist ivuxolimab in advanced cancers. Using immunoSEQ multiplex PCR, the repertoire was profiled, and TCRdb retains in-frame clones only, with some absent. Altogether about 15,000 clones are present, roughly 81% being singletons, with the ten largest covering 35% to 45%. This specimen was CD4+ or CD8+ T cells sorted from blood, taken in a trial of the OX40 agonist ivuxolimab. These receptors all come from an adult with an advanced solid tumor such as melanoma, head and neck, liver or kidney cancer.

CDR3 coding DNA: TGTGCCAGCAGCTTATATCACGTAGCGGGAGGCGGAAATGAGCAGTTCTTC. Translating gives CASSLYHVAGGGNEQFF. The rearrangement uses TRBV7-2 and TRBJ2-1; TRBD2 matches at 10 bases. After removal of 2 bases from V and 7 bases from J, the junction contained 11 bases not matched to a gene. This CDR3 is 17 amino acids long. Germline CDR1 reads SGHTA; CDR2 reads FQGNSA.

The chain joins TRBV7-9 to TRBJ2-7; possibly TRBD1 for D (5 bases). Germline V lookup: CDR1 SEHNR, CDR2 FQNEAQ (reference sequence). V lost 5 bases and J lost 2, with 13 bases in between. The CDR3 spans 14 residues. CDR3 nucleotides: TGTGCCAGCAGCCCGTTGGGGCAGCCCTACGAGCAGTACTTC. Amino acid sequence: CASSPLGQPYEQYF.

CDR3 in DNA: TGCGCCAGCAGCCAAGAGAACAGGATGGGAAACATTCAGTACTTC. Translating it yields CASSQENRMGNIQYF. The chain carries TRBV4-1 and TRBJ2-4; D is possibly TRBD1 (5 bases). Trimming shortened V by 0 bases and J by 6 bases, and 12 bases separated the two germline ends. The germline V gene encodes CDR1 MGHRA and CDR2 YSYEKL. The CDR3 sequence is 15 residues long.

V is TRBV7-8 and J is TRBJ2-7; D is perhaps TRBD1 (6 bases). From germline, CDR1 is SGHVS and CDR2 FQNEAQ. The CDR3 is 14 residues long. The V gene lost 5 bases and the J gene lost 3 bases, with 14 bases spanning the gap. The CDR3 region has the DNA TGTGCCAGCAGCCTAGGGACAACGGGCTACGAGCAGTACTTC. Translated: CASSLGTTGYEQYF.

The chain uses TRBV5-1 and TRBJ2-1; TRBD1 might be the D (6 bases). CDR3 size: 13 residues. Between the trimmed V and J ends, which lost 4 bases and 3 bases, there was a span of 8 bases. In germline, CDR1 is SGHRS, CDR2 YFSETQ. The DNA of the CDR3 is TGCGCCAGCAGCCAGGACAGCTACAATGAGCAGTTCTTC. Translating gives CASSQDSYNEQFF.

This clone was observed once. The V gene is TRBV11-2, the J gene TRBJ1-1; 7 nucleotides match TRBD1. Germline lookup yields CDR1 SGHAT and CDR2 FQNNGV. V gave up 5 bases and J gave up 5 bases; unmatched junction bases: 5. The CDR3 loop spans 13 amino acids. Here the CDR3 reads CASSAQGTTEAFF. The CDR3 region has the DNA TGTGCCAGCAGCGCACAGGGGACGACTGAAGCTTTCTTT.

The chain employs TRBV9 and TRBJ2-7; the match to TRBD2 covers 7 bases. Unmatched junction bases numbered 7, after V lost 1 base and J lost 0 bases. The CDR3 runs 16 residues. Germline V lookup: CDR1 SGDLS, CDR2 YYNGEE. The DNA for the CDR3 is TGTGCCAGCAGCGTATATGCGGGAGCCTCCTCCTACGAGCAGTACTTC. Translated, it gives CASSVYAGASSYEQYF. Drawing the rest from reference TRBV9 and TRBJ2-7, the complete variable domain is DSGVTQTPKHLITATGQRVTLRCSPRSGDLSVYWYQQSLDQGLQFLIQYYNGEERAKGNILERFSAQQFPDLHSELNLSSLELGDSALYFCASSVYAGASSYEQYFGPGTRLTVT.

The chain uses TRBV9 and TRBJ2-1, with a possible D match to TRBD1 (6 bases). The CDR3 is made up of 16 amino acids. Trimming took off 0 bases at V and 0 bases at J, with 10 bases between the two ends. Germline V gene lookup returns CDR1 SGDLS and CDR2 YYNGEE. The CDR3: CASSVEAGVSYNEQFF. The CDR3 DNA is TGTGCCAGCAGCGTAGAAGCAGGGGTCTCCTACAATGAGCAGTTCTTC.